The clone carrying this TCR beta chain was counted many times. The CDR3 has 16 residues. CDR1 MNHEY and CDR2 SMNVEV come from the germline V gene (reference sequence). Unmatched junction bases numbered 4, after V lost 1 base and J lost 0 bases. The data derive from a study of T cell repertoires in cytomegalovirus infection. One entry per CDR3 protein results from TCRdb running MiXCR on the reads. The sample holds approximately 550,000 distinct CDR3 sequences, about 15% seen once. The V call is TRBV27, the J call TRBJ2-5; 8 positions agree with TRBD2. This TCR was recovered from a human donor in good health (CMV status not recorded). Some clones in this sample may be carry-over from other donors' samples. Material: CD8+ T cells from PBMCs. The CDR3 nucleotides read TGTGCCAGCAGTTTATTTAGCGGGGTGTACCAAGAGACCCAGTACTTC. As protein: CASSLFSGVYQETQYF.